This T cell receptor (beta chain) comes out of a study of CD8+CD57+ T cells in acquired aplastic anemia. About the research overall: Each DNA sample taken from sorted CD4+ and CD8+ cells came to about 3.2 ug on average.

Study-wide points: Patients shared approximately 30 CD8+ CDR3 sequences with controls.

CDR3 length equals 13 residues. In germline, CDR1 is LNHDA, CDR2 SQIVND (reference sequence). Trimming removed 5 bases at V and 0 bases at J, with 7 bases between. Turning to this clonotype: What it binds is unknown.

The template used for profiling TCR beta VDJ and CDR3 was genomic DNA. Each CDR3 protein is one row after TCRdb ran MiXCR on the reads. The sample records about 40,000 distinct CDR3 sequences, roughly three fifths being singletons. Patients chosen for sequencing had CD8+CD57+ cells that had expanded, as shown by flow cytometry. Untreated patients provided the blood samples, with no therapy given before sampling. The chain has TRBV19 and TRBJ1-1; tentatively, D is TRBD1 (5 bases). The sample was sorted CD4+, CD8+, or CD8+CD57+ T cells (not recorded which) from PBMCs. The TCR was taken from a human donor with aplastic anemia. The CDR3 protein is CASSDSLNTEAFF. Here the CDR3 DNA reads TGTGCCAGTAGTGACAGTCTGAACACTGAAGCTTTCTTT.